The entry that follows covers one T cell receptor beta chain sequence. This clone was picked up a small number of times. The clone's antigen remains unknown. No base quality information exists; no much larger clone differs at one position. A single peripheral blood draw of approximately 110 mL on average was collected from each donor into heparinised tubes. Naive, central memory, regulatory and stem cell-like memory CD4+ T cells were sorted on a BD FACSAria II using a panel including CD45RO, CCR7, CD25, CD127, CD95 and CD27. Purity was above 95% for every sorted population. PBMCs were separated immediately by Lymphoprep density gradient centrifugation and were stained directly, without being cultured. So that batch effects would be minimized, each experiment stained and sorted samples in pairs, pairing one healthy donor with one patient. The High Capacity cDNA Reverse Transcription Kit was used to reverse transcribe all of the isolated RNA, meaning that expressed TCRB transcripts were what got sequenced. Deep immunoSEQ sequencing was applied to naive, central memory and regulatory T cell samples, giving an average of approximately 3.8 million total reads per sample. Sorted cells were lysed in RLT buffer, and RNA was extracted using DNase-treated RNeasy Micro or Mini kits according to cell number. To prevent cross-contamination, every cell subset was processed on its own, while patient and healthy donor samples were processed together. The immunoSEQ multiplex PCR was used to amplify TCRB sequences from cDNA, yielding 87-bp fragments that span the CDR3 region. Sequencing of the amplicons was performed on the Illumina HiSeq platform. As for the authors' bioinformatics: PCR bias was corrected computationally using synthetic template baselines, and reads within Hamming distance 2 were collapsed, with unmergeable singletons discarded. Reads were aligned against IMGT to assign V, D and J genes, CDR3 length and insertions or deletions at six rearrangement sites. Within each subset, clonotype counts were normalized to the number of sorted cells before true diversity and Gini coefficients were calculated with the tcR R package. The overlap coefficient, calculated on TCRB nucleotide sequences, was used to measure repertoire sharing. Out-of-frame TCRB sequences from naive cells were analyzed as a proxy for the pre-selection repertoire. Entries here come from immuneACCESS through TCRdb and include only in-frame sequences with V and J called. Some clones fail to appear in such tables; in the studies checked, an unresolved V gene covers under half of the shortfall, and the cause of the remainder is unknown. V and J calls and clone size are as listed in that table; D and trimming were resolved from the DNA. In all, the sample holds 600,000 to 700,000 clones, and around an eighth of those were seen once. The ten largest clones take up more than 0.095% of the sample.

The entry originates in a study of beta chain features in type 1 diabetes (dated by TCRdb to 2017 to 2018). Background on the whole study: Mean age, gender distribution, total cell number and subset yield were not different between patients and healthy donors. A total of approximately 110,000,000 sorted cells were examined across all samples, and a strong correlation was observed between cell number per subset and RNA yield. In the study, recently diagnosed type 1 diabetes patients and matched healthy donors were compared on the TCRB repertoires of their sorted circulating CD4+ T cell subsets. Naive and central memory subsets were obtained from all 28 donors, but regulatory and stem cell-like memory subsets were isolated from only 8 patients and roughly eight healthy donors. The full study reports these points: PCR may preferentially amplify shorter templates, but because patient and control samples were amplified and corrected together, any resulting skew would affect both groups equally. Naive, central memory and regulatory TCRB repertoires appeared to be more similar among patients than among healthy donors. Patients with type 1 diabetes made fewer insertions and deleted more nucleotides at VDJ recombination sites, implying thymic rearrangement abnormalities. Only small numbers of individuals were included in the HLA sub-analyses, which left unresolved whether HLA type had any influence on TCRB rearrangement. Because cDNA was sequenced instead of genomic DNA, activated cells with high expression could be over-represented, although the groups did not differ in activation or CD3 levels. A moderate but significant shortening of TCRB CDR3 length was observed in type 1 diabetes patients in all four CD4+ subsets.

Taken from cysteine to phenylalanine, the CDR3 has 16 residues. CDR3 DNA only is kept here, 48 bases in frame from base 1. V is shortened by 3 bases, J by 5 bases, and the region joining them spans 19 bases. CDR1 LNHDA and CDR2 SQIVND were looked up in the germline V gene (reference sequence). The source of this sequence is a man aged 25 to 45 with type 1 diabetes. Material: naive CD4+ T cells from blood. The cell subset or site label, as the study defines it: true naive CD4+ T cells. The chain employs TRBV19 and TRBJ2-5, with a tentative D gene TRBD1 over 6 matching bases. The CDR3 reads CASSIPRGEGRETQYF. Read as DNA, the sequence is TGTGCCAGTAGTATCCCCAGGGGAGAGGGGCGGGAGACCCAGTACTTC.